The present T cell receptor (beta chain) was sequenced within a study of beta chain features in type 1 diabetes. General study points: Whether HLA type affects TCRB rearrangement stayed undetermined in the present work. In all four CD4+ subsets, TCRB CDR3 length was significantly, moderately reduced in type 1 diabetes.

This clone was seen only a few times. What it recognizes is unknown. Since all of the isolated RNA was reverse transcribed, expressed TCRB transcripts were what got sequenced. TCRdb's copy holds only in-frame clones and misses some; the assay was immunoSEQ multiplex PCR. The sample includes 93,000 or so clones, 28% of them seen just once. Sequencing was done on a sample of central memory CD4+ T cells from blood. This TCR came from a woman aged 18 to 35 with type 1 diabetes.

The CDR3: CASSRTGTEETQYF. The CDR3 DNA reads TGTGCCAGCAGTCGCACCGGGACAGAAGAGACCCAGTACTTC. The chain joins TRBV7-2 to TRBJ2-5, with 7 bases identical to TRBD1. This CDR3 has 14 residues. Germline trimming cut 6 bases from V and 3 bases from J; bases unmatched to any gene: 7. Germline values: CDR1 SGHTA, CDR2 FQGNSA.